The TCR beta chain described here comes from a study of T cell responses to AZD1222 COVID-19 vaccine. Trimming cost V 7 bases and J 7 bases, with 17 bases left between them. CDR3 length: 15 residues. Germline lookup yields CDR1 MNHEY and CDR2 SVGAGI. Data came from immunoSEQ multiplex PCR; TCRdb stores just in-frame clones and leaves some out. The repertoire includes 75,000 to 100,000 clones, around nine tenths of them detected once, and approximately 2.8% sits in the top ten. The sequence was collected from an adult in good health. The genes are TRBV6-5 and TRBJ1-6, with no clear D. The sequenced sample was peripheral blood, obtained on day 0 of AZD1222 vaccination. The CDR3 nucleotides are TGTGCCAGCACGCTCAGGCGGGATCTCAATTCACCCCTCCACTTT. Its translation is CASTLRRDLNSPLHF.